The sequence of this T cell receptor (beta chain) was determined in a study of cytomegalovirus exposure and HLA in healthy donors. The CDR3 covers 13 residues. Germline CDR1 is ENHRY and CDR2 is SYGVKD. The J segment lost 6 bases and the V segment lost 3 bases, leaving 3 bases of the junction unmatched. The PCR made use of 60 Vbeta and 13 Jbeta primers. Clones were sequenced by immunoSEQ multiplex PCR, and TCRdb holds only the in-frame ones, with some missing. This sample carries roughly 100,000 clones, 82% of them seen once, and the ten largest clones take about 1.5%. The sequence came from a man aged 45-60 years in good health and CMV-seronegative. The chain links TRBV10-3 to TRBJ1-1, with 8 bases lining up with TRBD1. Sequenced material: PBMCs. The CDR3 loop reads CAISEQGDPEAFF. CDR3 coding DNA: TGTGCCATCAGTGAACAGGGGGATCCTGAAGCTTTCTTT.